The rows below give T cell receptor beta chains drawn from one sample of a study of T cell repertoires in cytomegalovirus infection. A single record per CDR3 protein comes from TCRdb applying MiXCR to the reads. The repertoire holds 150,000 to 200,000 distinct CDR3 sequences, roughly 27% seen once, with about 28% in the top ten. Sequencing was carried out using PBMCs. Every receptor here comes from a human donor in good health (CMV status not recorded). Some clones in this sample may be carry-over from other donors' samples. The CDR3 runs from the conserved cysteine through the conserved F or W. D genes are given only for firm matches. Where a row states a size, it is once, few, many or the class of an expanded clone; other rows omit it.

clone_size	v_call	d_call	j_call	cdr3_aa	cdr3_nt
.	TRBV6-5	.	TRBJ2-2	CASSPWGDNTGELFF	TGTGCCAGCAGCCCATGGGGGGATAACACCGGGGAGCTGTTTTTT
.	TRBV7-2	.	TRBJ1-1	CASSFDRSNTEAFF	TGTGCCAGCAGCTTCGATAGGTCGAACACTGAAGCTTTCTTT
many	TRBV7-2	.	TRBJ2-2	CASSLPTGLLNTGELFF	TGTGCCAGCAGCTTACCTACGGGACTTCTGAACACCGGGGAGCTGTTTTTT
.	TRBV23-1	.	TRBJ1-2	CASSLILGRLNYGYTF	TGCGCCAGCAGTCTAATATTGGGACGCTTAAACTATGGCTACACCTTC
few	TRBV7-3	TRBD1	TRBJ1-2	CASSWTGGNGYTF	TGTGCCAGCAGTTGGACAGGGGGCAATGGCTACACCTTC
.	TRBV7-6	.	TRBJ2-7	CASSLGGGGRGEQYF	TGTGCCAGCAGCTTAGGGGGGGGGGGCCGCGGCGAGCAGTACTTC
.	TRBV11-2	.	TRBJ2-2	CASSLYQGTGGELFF	TGTGCCAGCAGCCTCTACCAGGGTACGGGAGGGGAGCTGTTTTTT
many	TRBV11-2	.	TRBJ1-5	CASSRNRDQPQHF	TGTGCCAGCAGCCGCAACAGGGACCAGCCCCAGCATTTT
many	TRBV7-2	.	TRBJ2-3	CASSGLRTDTQYF	TGTGCCAGCTCGGGCTTACGCACAGATACGCAGTATTTT
few	TRBV12-3/TRBV12-4	TRBD1	TRBJ1-2	CASSRSGQGDDGYTF	TGTGCCAGCAGCCGGTCCGGACAGGGAGATGATGGCTACACCTTC
few	TRBV24-1	.	TRBJ2-1	CATSEGGEQFF	TGTGCCACCAGTGAGGGTGGTGAGCAGTTCTTC
.	TRBV20-1	TRBD1	TRBJ1-1	CSATDRENTEAFF	TGCAGTGCTACTGACAGGGAGAACACTGAAGCTTTCTTT
.	TRBV30	TRBD1	TRBJ2-7	CACSGQSYEQYF	TGTGCCTGCTCGGGACAGTCCTACGAGCAGTACTTC
.	TRBV6-6	.	TRBJ1-6	CASSERPTNSPLHF	TGTGCCAGCAGTGAGAGACCAACCAATTCACCCCTCCACTTT
.	TRBV5-6	.	TRBJ2-7	CASAGSDYEQYF	TGTGCCAGCGCAGGATCGGACTACGAGCAGTACTTC
few	TRBV7-9	.	TRBJ1-1	CASSLERLNTEAFF	TGTGCCAGCAGCTTAGAAAGACTGAACACTGAAGCTTTCTTT
.	TRBV5-4	.	TRBJ2-1	CASSFEVSYNEQFF	TGTGCCAGCAGCTTTGAAGTTTCCTACAATGAGCAGTTCTTC
few	TRBV12-3/TRBV12-4	.	TRBJ1-1	CASSATENTEAFF	TGTGCCAGCAGTGCAACGGAGAACACTGAAGCTTTCTTT
few	TRBV7-2	.	TRBJ1-1	CASSLAGDWAEAFF	TGTGCCAGCAGCTTAGCTGGGGACTGGGCTGAAGCTTTCTTT
.	TRBV5-4	TRBD1	TRBJ2-2	CASSQWDRSAGELFF	TGTGCCAGCAGCCAATGGGACAGATCCGCCGGGGAGCTGTTTTTT
few	TRBV7-9	.	TRBJ2-7	CASSAPGGETYEQYF	TGTGCCAGCAGCGCTCCGGGGGGCGAAACCTACGAGCAGTACTTC
few	TRBV6-5	.	TRBJ2-4	CASSYTGTSSWENIQYF	TGTGCCAGCAGTTATACCGGGACCTCGAGTTGGGAAAACATTCAGTACTTC
.	TRBV25-1	.	TRBJ1-2	CASSEWGDGGYTF	TGTGCCAGCAGTGAATGGGGAGACGGAGGCTACACCTTC
.	TRBV7-6	TRBD2	TRBJ2-5	CASSSSRGGAPETQYF	TGTGCCAGCAGCTCCTCCCGCGGGGGGGCTCCAGAGACCCAGTACTTC
few	TRBV14	.	TRBJ2-7	CASSQVGGWSYEQYF	TGTGCCAGCAGCCAAGTTGGGGGATGGTCCTACGAGCAGTACTTC
.	TRBV6-5	.	TRBJ1-4	CATSRGGEKLFF	TGTGCCACTAGCCGGGGAGGTGAAAAACTGTTTTTT
few	TRBV9	TRBD2	TRBJ2-3	CASSVGGGGGAYTQYF	TGTGCCAGCAGCGTAGGGGGCGGCGGGGGGGCATATACGCAGTATTTT
many	TRBV19	.	TRBJ2-3	CASSPQRVEDTQYF	TGTGCCAGTAGTCCGCAGAGGGTCGAAGATACGCAGTATTTT
.	TRBV29-1	.	TRBJ2-7	CSPGEGYEQYF	TGCAGCCCAGGGGAAGGCTACGAGCAGTACTTC
many	TRBV7-2	.	TRBJ2-2	CASSLVGSTGELFF	TGTGCCAGCAGCTTAGTTGGAAGCACCGGGGAGCTGTTTTTT
few	TRBV4-1	.	TRBJ1-5	CASSQDGQGSNQPQHF	TGCGCCAGCAGCCAAGACGGGCAGGGCAGCAATCAGCCCCAGCATTTT
.	TRBV27	TRBD1	TRBJ1-1	CASRGQGARGAFF	TGTGCCAGCAGGGGACAGGGGGCGCGGGGAGCTTTCTTT
few	TRBV4-1	TRBD1	TRBJ2-1	CASSLPRDRDPDEQFF	TGCGCCAGCAGCCTTCCCCGGGACAGGGACCCCGATGAGCAGTTCTTC
.	TRBV4-2	.	TRBJ1-1	CASSQGPGTTNTEAFF	TGTGCCAGCAGCCAAGGACCCGGGACTACGAACACTGAAGCTTTCTTT
few	TRBV5-1	TRBD2	TRBJ2-3	CASSLLRGASTDTQYF	TGCGCCAGCAGCTTGTTGCGGGGGGCCTCCACAGATACGCAGTATTTT
.	TRBV4-1	TRBD1	TRBJ2-1	CASSQAGGTGGIYNEQFF	TGCGCCAGCAGCCAAGCGGGGGGGACAGGGGGCATCTACAATGAGCAGTTCTTC
.	TRBV6-2/TRBV6-3	TRBD1	TRBJ1-1	CASSTSRGDTEAFF	TGTGCCAGCAGTACCAGCAGGGGGGACACTGAAGCTTTCTTT
many	TRBV7-2	.	TRBJ1-1	CASSLGGEAFF	TGTGCCAGCAGCTTAGGGGGTGAAGCTTTCTTT
few	TRBV29-1	TRBD1	TRBJ1-1	CSIRDRVVGRNTEAFF	TGCAGCATCCGGGACAGGGTGGTAGGGAGGAACACTGAAGCTTTCTTT
many	TRBV7-2	TRBD1	TRBJ1-2	CASSPGQAPLYGYTF	TGTGCCAGCAGCCCTGGACAGGCCCCCCTTTATGGCTACACCTTC
few	TRBV7-9	.	TRBJ2-1	CASSLALFDNEQFF	TGTGCCAGCAGCTTAGCACTATTTGACAATGAGCAGTTCTTC
few	TRBV9	TRBD2	TRBJ2-5	CASSVEAGGPETQYF	TGTGCCAGCAGCGTAGAAGCGGGGGGGCCTGAGACCCAGTACTTC
.	TRBV6-5	.	TRBJ1-1	CASNLRHPNTEAFF	TGTGCCAGCAATCTTCGACACCCTAACACTGAAGCTTTCTTT
many	TRBV11-2	.	TRBJ2-6	CASSSQGRSGANVLTF	TGTGCCAGCAGTTCCCAGGGTCGCTCTGGGGCCAACGTCCTGACTTTC
.	TRBV19	.	TRBJ1-5	CASSRIEGRNQPQHF	TGTGCCAGTAGTAGGATTGAGGGGCGTAATCAGCCCCAGCATTTT
few	TRBV11-2	.	TRBJ1-5	CASSLVKGRDQPQHF	TGTGCCAGCAGCTTAGTGAAGGGAAGAGATCAGCCCCAGCATTTT
.	TRBV20-1	TRBD2	TRBJ2-7	CSASSLQSGASYEQYF	TGCAGTGCTAGCAGTTTGCAAAGCGGGGCTTCCTACGAGCAGTACTTC
few	TRBV5-6	TRBD1	TRBJ2-4	CASSFRDRGKNIQYF	TGTGCCAGCAGCTTCCGGGACAGGGGCAAAAACATTCAGTACTTC
.	TRBV7-3	.	TRBJ1-6	CASSLFGPGITNSPLHF	TGTGCCAGCAGCTTATTCGGCCCGGGAATCACCAATTCACCCCTCCACTTT
.	TRBV9	.	TRBJ1-2	CASSVDLTPNGYTF	TGTGCCAGCAGCGTCGACCTTACCCCAAATGGCTACACCTTC
.	TRBV11-2	.	TRBJ2-4	CASSPMGFGDIQYF	TGTGCCAGCAGCCCGATGGGGTTTGGCGACATTCAGTACTTC
.	TRBV15	.	TRBJ1-2	CATSPRGGAGYGYTF	TGTGCCACCAGCCCGAGGGGGGGGGCAGGGTATGGCTACACCTTC
few	TRBV6-6	.	TRBJ1-2	CASSYSRDNGNYGYTF	TGTGCCAGCAGTTACTCGAGGGACAATGGGAACTATGGCTACACCTTC
.	TRBV12-3/TRBV12-4	.	TRBJ1-5	CASSVSGIQPQHF	TGTGCCAGCAGCGTCTCGGGGATCCAGCCCCAGCATTTT
.	TRBV7-2	.	TRBJ1-2	CASSLEWIAYGYTF	TGTGCCAGCAGCTTAGAATGGATAGCCTATGGCTACACCTTC
many	TRBV7-2	.	TRBJ1-1	CASSARTPQHTEAFF	TGTGCCAGCAGCGCTCGCACGCCCCAGCACACTGAAGCTTTCTTT
.	TRBV29-1	.	TRBJ1-2	CSVAGLRTADGYTF	TGCAGCGTTGCTGGTTTGAGGACAGCTGATGGCTACACCTTC